The clone carrying this T cell receptor beta chain was recorded many times. The data stem from a study of T cells in Graves' hyperthyroidism and ophthalmopathy. PBMCs were collected from a 10 ml volume of fresh peripheral blood. The germline V gene encodes CDR1 LNHDA and CDR2 SQIVND (reference sequence). The CDR3 runs 14 residues. Trimming left V 9 bases short and J 4 bases short, with 18 bases between. Authors of the study amplified TCR beta CDR3 regions from RNA transcripts. The primer set for the first-round RT-PCR of the TCR CDR3 was HTBI. From the multiplex PCR reads, TCRdb called clonotypes with MiXCR, one entry per CDR3 protein. The table records about 530,000 distinct CDR3 sequences, 15% to 20% of them present only once.

The receptor's source is a woman younger than 35 with Graves' ophthalmopathy. Sequences were obtained from blood. The chain is built from TRBV19 and TRBJ1-1; no clear D. CDR3 bases: TGTGCCAGCCTGGCCTGGACGGAGGGCACTGAAGCTTTCTTT. Translating it yields CASLAWTEGTEAFF.